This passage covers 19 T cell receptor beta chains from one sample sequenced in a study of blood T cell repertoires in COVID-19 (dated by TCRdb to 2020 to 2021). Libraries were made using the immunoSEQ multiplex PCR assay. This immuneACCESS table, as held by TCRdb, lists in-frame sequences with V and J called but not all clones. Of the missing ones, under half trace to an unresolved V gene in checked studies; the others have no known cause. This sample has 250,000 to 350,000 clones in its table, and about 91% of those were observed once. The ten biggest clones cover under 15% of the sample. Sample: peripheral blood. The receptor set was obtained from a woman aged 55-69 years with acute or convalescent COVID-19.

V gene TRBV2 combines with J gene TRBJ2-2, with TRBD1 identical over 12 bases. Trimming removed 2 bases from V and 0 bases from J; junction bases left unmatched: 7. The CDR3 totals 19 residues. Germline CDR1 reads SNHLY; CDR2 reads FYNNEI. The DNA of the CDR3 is TGTGCCAGCAGTGAATCCGGGACAGGGGGCTCGGCGAACACCGGGGAGCTGTTTTTT. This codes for CASSESGTGGSANTGELFF. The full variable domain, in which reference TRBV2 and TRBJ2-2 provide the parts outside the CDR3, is EPEVTQTPSHQVTQMGQEVILRCVPISNHLYFYWYRQILGQKVEFLVSFYNNEISEKSEIFDDQFSVERPDGSNFTLKIRSTKLEDSAMYFCASSESGTGGSANTGELFFGEGSRLTVL.

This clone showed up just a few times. CDR3 protein: CASSIDLNQPQHF. The CDR3 coding sequence is TGTGCCAGTAGTATAGACCTTAATCAGCCCCAGCATTTT. This chain uses TRBV19 with TRBJ1-5; D unclear. The CDR3 extends over 13 amino acids. Trimming left V 0 bases short and J 4 bases short, with 4 bases between. The germline V gene has CDR1 LNHDA and CDR2 SQIVND (reference sequence).

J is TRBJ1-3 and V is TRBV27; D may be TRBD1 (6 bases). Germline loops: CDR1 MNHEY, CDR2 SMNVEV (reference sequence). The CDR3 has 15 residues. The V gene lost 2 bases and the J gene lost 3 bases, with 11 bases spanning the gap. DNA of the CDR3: TGTGCCAGCAGTTTAACAGGGACATATGGAAACACCATATATTTT. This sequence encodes CASSLTGTYGNTIYF.

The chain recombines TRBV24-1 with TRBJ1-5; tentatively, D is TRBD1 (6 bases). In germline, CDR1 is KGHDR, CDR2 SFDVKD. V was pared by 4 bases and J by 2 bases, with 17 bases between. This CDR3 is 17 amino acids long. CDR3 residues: CATSDPQRGGGNQPQHF. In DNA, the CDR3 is TGTGCCACCAGTGACCCCCAGAGGGGGGGTGGCAATCAGCCCCAGCATTTT.

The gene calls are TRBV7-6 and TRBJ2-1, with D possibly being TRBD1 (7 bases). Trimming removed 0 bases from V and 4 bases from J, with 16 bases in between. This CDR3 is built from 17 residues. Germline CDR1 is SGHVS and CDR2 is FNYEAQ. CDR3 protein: CASSLAPGGGGYNEQFF. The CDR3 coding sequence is TGTGCCAGCAGCTTAGCGCCAGGGGGAGGAGGATACAATGAGCAGTTCTTC.

This CDR3 is CASSWGESLETQYF. The CDR3 DNA sequence: TGCGCCAGCAGCTGGGGAGAATCTTTAGAGACCCAGTACTTC. The chain has TRBV5-1 and TRBJ2-5, with D possibly matching TRBD2 (5 bases). Germline assignment: CDR1 SGHRS and CDR2 YFSETQ. Trimming stripped 3 bases from V and 4 bases from J, with 13 bases between. The length of the CDR3 is 14 residues. Variable domain in full (rest from reference TRBV5-1 and TRBJ2-5): KAGVTQTPRYLIKTRGQQVTLSCSPISGHRSVSWYQQTPGQGLQFLFEYFSETQRNKGNFPGRFSGRQFSNSRSEMNVSTLELGDSALYLCASSWGESLETQYFGPGTRLLVL.

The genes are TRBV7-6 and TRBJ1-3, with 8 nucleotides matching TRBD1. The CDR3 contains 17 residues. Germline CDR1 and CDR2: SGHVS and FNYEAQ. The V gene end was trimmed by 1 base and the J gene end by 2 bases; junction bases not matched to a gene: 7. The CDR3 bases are TGTGCCAGCAGCTTAGGAGTCAGGGGGCCAACTGGAAACACCATATATTTT. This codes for CASSLGVRGPTGNTIYF. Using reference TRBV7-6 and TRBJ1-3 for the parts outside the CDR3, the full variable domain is GAGVSQSPRYKVTKRGQDVALRCDPISGHVSLYWYRQALGQGPEFLTYFNYEAQQDKSGLPNDRFSAERPEGSISTLTIQRTEQRDSAMYRCASSLGVRGPTGNTIYFGEGSWLTVV.

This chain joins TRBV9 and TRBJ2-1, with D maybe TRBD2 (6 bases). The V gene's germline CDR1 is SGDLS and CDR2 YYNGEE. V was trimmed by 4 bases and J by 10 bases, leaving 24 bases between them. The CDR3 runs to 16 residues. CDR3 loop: CASSPGGAGWHEEQFF. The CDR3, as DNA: TGTGCCAGCAGCCCGGGCGGGGCGGGATGGCATGAAGAGCAGTTCTTC.

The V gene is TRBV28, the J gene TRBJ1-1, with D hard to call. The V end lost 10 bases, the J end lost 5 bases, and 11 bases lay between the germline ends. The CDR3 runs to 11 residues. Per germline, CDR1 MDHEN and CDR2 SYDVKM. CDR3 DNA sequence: TGTGCCACCACAGATCCTACTGAAGCTTTCTTT. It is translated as CATTDPTEAFF.

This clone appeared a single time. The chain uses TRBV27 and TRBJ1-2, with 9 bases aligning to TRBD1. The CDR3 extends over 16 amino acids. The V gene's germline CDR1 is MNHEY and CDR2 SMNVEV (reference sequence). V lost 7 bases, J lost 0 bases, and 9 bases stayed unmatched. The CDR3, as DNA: TGTGCCAGCACCCCAGGACAGGGGCAGGCTAACTATGGCTACACCTTC. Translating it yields CASTPGQGQANYGYTF.

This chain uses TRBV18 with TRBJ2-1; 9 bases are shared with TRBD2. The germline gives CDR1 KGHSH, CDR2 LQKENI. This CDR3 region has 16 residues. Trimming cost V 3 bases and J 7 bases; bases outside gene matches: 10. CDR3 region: CASSPLRAGGVNEQFF. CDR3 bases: TGTGCCAGCTCACCCCTCCGAGCGGGAGGAGTAAATGAGCAGTTCTTC. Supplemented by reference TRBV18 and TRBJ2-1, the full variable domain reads NAGVMQNPRHLVRRRGQEARLRCSPMKGHSHVYWYRQLPEEGLKFMVYLQKENIIDESGMPKERFSAEFPKEGPSILRIQQVVRGDSAAYFCASSPLRAGGVNEQFFGPGTRLTVL.

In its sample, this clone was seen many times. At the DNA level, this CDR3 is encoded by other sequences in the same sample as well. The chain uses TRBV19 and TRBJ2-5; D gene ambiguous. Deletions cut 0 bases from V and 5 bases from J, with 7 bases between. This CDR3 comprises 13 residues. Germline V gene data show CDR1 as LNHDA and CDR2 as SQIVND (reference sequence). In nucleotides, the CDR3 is TGTGCCAGTAGTATAGACGGGTTGGAGACCCAGTACTTC. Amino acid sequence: CASSIDGLETQYF. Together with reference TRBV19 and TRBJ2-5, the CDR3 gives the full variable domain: DGGITQSPKYLFRKEGQNVTLSCEQNLNHDAMYWYRQDPGQGLRLIYYSQIVNDFQKGDIAEGYSVSREKKESFPLTVTSAQKNPTAFYLCASSIDGLETQYFGPGTRLLVL.

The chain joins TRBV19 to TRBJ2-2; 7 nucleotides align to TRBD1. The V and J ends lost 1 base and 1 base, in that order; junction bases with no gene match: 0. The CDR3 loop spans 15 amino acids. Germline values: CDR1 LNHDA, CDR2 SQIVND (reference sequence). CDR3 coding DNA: TGTGCCAGTAGTATAGCAGGGGGGAACACCGGGGAGCTGTTTTTT. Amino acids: CASSIAGGNTGELFF.

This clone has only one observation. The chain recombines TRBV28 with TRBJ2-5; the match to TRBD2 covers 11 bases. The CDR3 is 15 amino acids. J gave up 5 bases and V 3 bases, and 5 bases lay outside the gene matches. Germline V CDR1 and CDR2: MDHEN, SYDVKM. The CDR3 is CASSFTSGSVETQYF. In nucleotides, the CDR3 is TGTGCCAGCAGTTTTACTAGCGGGAGTGTGGAGACCCAGTACTTC.

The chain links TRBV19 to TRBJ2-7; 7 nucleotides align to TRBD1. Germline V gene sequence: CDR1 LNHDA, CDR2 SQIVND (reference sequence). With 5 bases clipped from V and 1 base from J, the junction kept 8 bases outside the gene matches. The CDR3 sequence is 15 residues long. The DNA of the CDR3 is TGTGCCAGTAGTCCAGCCCGGGACAGATCCTACGAGCAGTACTTC. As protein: CASSPARDRSYEQYF.

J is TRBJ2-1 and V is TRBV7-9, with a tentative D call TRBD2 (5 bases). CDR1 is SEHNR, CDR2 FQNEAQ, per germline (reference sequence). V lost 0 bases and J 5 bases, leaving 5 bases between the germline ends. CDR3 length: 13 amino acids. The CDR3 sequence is CASSLAGNNEQFF. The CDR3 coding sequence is TGTGCCAGCAGCTTAGCCGGGAACAATGAGCAGTTCTTC.

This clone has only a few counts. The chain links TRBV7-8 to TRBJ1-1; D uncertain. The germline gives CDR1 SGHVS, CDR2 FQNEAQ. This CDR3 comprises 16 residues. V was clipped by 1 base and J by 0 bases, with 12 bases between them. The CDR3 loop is CASSLGARAMNTEAFF. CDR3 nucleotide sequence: TGTGCCAGCAGCTTAGGGGCGCGGGCAATGAACACTGAAGCTTTCTTT.

The CDR3 DNA sequence: TGTGCCAGCAGTTACCGGGAGGCCCTATACAATGAGCAGTTCTTC. It encodes CASSYREALYNEQFF. The chain recombines TRBV6-5 with TRBJ2-1; 7 positions agree with TRBD2. Unmatched junction bases numbered 5, after V lost 2 bases and J lost 4 bases. Looked up from germline, CDR1 is MNHEY and CDR2 is SVGAGI. The CDR3 totals 15 residues.

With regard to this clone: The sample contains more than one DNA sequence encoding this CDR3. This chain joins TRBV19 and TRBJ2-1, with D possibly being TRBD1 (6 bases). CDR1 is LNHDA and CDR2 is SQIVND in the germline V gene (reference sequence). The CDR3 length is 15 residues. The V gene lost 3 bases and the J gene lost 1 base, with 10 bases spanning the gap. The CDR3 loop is CASSIRQGSYNEQFF. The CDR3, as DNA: TGTGCCAGTAGTATCCGGCAGGGGTCCTACAATGAGCAGTTCTTC.